This TCR beta chain originates from a study of T cells in Graves' hyperthyroidism and ophthalmopathy. This CDR3 comprises 14 residues. The V gene lost 2 bases and the J gene lost 5 bases, with 10 bases spanning the gap. There are many counts of this clonotype. RNA transcripts gave rise to amplified TCR beta CDR3 regions. The TCR CDR3 was amplified in a first-round RT-PCR using the HTBI primer set. TCRdb reprocessed the multiplex PCR reads via MiXCR and lists one record per CDR3 protein. This table has 400,000 to 500,000 distinct CDR3 sequences, approximately 15% appearing once. Sequenced material: blood. The TCR was taken from a woman younger than 30 with Graves' hyperthyroidism. The V call is TRBV12-3 or TRBV12-4, the J call TRBJ1-5; D is uncertain. CDR3 sequence (DNA): TGTGCCAGCAGTTTAACCCAGTCCCATCAGCCCCAGCATTTT. Translation gives CASSLTQSHQPQHF.